A selection of T cell receptor beta chains follows, all from one sample in a study of beta chain features in type 1 diabetes. Method: immunoSEQ multiplex PCR; TCRdb's copy keeps in-frame clones and lacks some. Among roughly 340,000 clones listed, less than 15% were seen once. The sequencing sample was made of naive CD4+ T cells from blood. These receptors were obtained from a woman younger than 35 with type 1 diabetes. Both conserved end residues are trimmed from each CDR3.

v_call cdr3_aa
TRBV29-1 SVEDRNQPQH
TRBV28 ASSRPGQGPHEQY
TRBV4-3 ASSQETKRGTDTQY
TRBV27 ASKGGSRYNEQF
TRBV29-1 SVLKVRDFSLAKNIQY
TRBV28 ASRTGGFNYGYT
TRBV5-1 ASSLTGSYQETQY
TRBV2 ASSARGENTEAF
TRBV4-3 ASSQEGGAFNYGYT
TRBV28 ASRPQMNLEAF
TRBV27 ASRGYQETQY
TRBV5-6 ASSFGGENGYT
TRBV6-6 ASRSGLLGQF
TRBV29-1 SVDFRGRGSYEQY
TRBV7-9 ASSFGLAGGQETQY
TRBV7-2 ASSLDLGTASTDTQY
TRBV30 AWSVRGEKLF
TRBV9 ASSVDRAQETQY
TRBV11-1 ASSNGLAGANEQF
TRBV2 ASRKGLAGNEQF
TRBV28 ASSRRTGTNTGELF
TRBV7-9 ASSFAVTGVGYT
TRBV5-1 ASSSGTSGQEY
TRBV28 ASSRQGRTGANVLT
TRBV2 ASRPTGDNQPQH
TRBV7-9 AGLAGGEQF
TRBV4-3 ASSPGYHQETQY